These 23 T cell receptor beta chains came from one sample sequenced in a study of T cells in Graves' hyperthyroidism and ophthalmopathy. The source material, RNA transcripts, was used to amplify TCR beta CDR3 regions. Using the HTBI primer set, a first-round RT-PCR was run on the TCR CDR3. Each CDR3 protein gets one entry after TCRdb re-called the multiplex PCR reads with MiXCR. The sample shows fewer than 650,000 distinct CDR3 sequences, around 15% of them seen only once. Sample: blood. The receptors come from a woman in her 40s with Graves' hyperthyroidism.

A few counts support this clonotype. V gene TRBV4-1 combines with J gene TRBJ2-7; 9 bases are shared with TRBD1. Per germline, CDR1 MGHRA and CDR2 YSYEKL. This CDR3 comprises 15 residues. Losses at the gene ends were 3 bases for V and 4 bases for J; bases not matched to a gene: 7. CDR3 region: CASSQGTGREYEQYF. In nucleotides, the CDR3 is TGCGCCAGCAGCCAGGGGACAGGGAGGGAATACGAGCAGTACTTC.

This clonotype was recorded a few times. A much larger clonotype is one base distant, so this may be a read error. The chain is built from TRBV28 and TRBJ2-7, with TRBD2 as a possible D gene (5 bases). V lost 4 bases to trimming and J lost 5 bases, with 6 bases between them. Per the germline V gene, CDR1 is MDHEN and CDR2 is SYDVKM. CDR3 length equals 11 residues. In DNA, the CDR3 is TGTGCCAGCAGTTCGGAGGACGAGCAGTACTTC. This translates into CASSSEDEQYF.

This clonotype turned up a few times. The CDR3 bases are TGTGCCAGCAGAGAATCCAGCACAGGGACGCCGTGGGAGACCCAGTACTTC. It translates to CASRESSTGTPWETQYF. The rearrangement uses TRBV9 and TRBJ2-5, with D possibly being TRBD1 (6 bases). In germline, CDR1 is SGDLS, CDR2 YYNGEE. This CDR3 has 17 residues. V lost 5 bases, J lost 5 bases, and 25 bases lay in between.

This clonotype came up many times. This chain links TRBV6-1 with TRBJ1-1; possibly TRBD1 for D (5 bases). The germline V gene encodes CDR1 MNHNS and CDR2 SASEGT. V was clipped by 7 bases and J by 7 bases, with 19 bases between them. The CDR3 has 14 amino acids. CDR3 nucleotide sequence: TGTGCCAGCACCGATACGGGGGGGAATGGTGAAGCTTTCTTT. This codes for CASTDTGGNGEAFF.

The gene calls are TRBV18 and TRBJ2-1; D tentatively reads TRBD1 or TRBD2 (5 bases each). The CDR3 is made up of 15 amino acids. V lost 0 bases and J 5 bases, leaving 11 bases between the germline ends. Germline CDR1 is KGHSH and CDR2 is LQKENI. CDR3 loop: CASSPPRGLNNEQFF. CDR3 sequence (DNA): TGTGCCAGCTCACCACCGAGGGGCTTGAACAATGAGCAGTTCTTC.

This clonotype was counted ten times or more. V is TRBV6-1 and J is TRBJ2-6, with D tentatively TRBD2 (5 bases). V lost 6 bases and J lost 0, with 21 bases in between. This CDR3 is built from 19 residues. Germline-derived CDR1 and CDR2 are MNHNS and SASEGT. The CDR3 loop is CASRDLSGTGNSGANVLTF. DNA for the CDR3: TGTGCCAGCAGGGACCTCAGTGGTACGGGAAACTCTGGGGCCAACGTCCTGACTTTC.

With regard to this clonotype: A much bigger clone sits one base away, suggesting this may be a read error. The J gene is TRBJ1-1, the V gene TRBV2; unclear D gene. The CDR3 is made up of 13 amino acids. CDR1 and CDR2 (germline): SNHLY, FYNNEI. The CDR3 region has the DNA TGTGCCAGCAGTACACCCATGAACACTGAAGCTCTCTTT. Translation: CASSTPMNTEALF. The whole variable domain, remainder taken from reference TRBV2 and TRBJ1-1, is EPEVTQTPSHQVTQMGQEVILRCVPISNHLYFYWYRQILGQKVEFLVSFYNNEISEKSEIFDDQFSVERPDGSNFTLKIRSTKLEDSAMYFCASSTPMNTEALFGQGTRLTVV.

This clonotype has at least ten counts. The chain combines TRBV7-9 with TRBJ2-5; D is uncertain. Germline assignment: CDR1 SEHNR and CDR2 FQNEAQ (reference sequence). Trimming left V 5 bases short and J 4 bases short, with 14 bases between. The CDR3 loop spans 14 amino acids. The CDR3 sequence is CASSNPRRVETQYF. CDR3 coding DNA: TGTGCCAGCAGCAACCCCCGTAGGGTAGAGACCCAGTACTTC.

This clonotype was observed at least ten times. V and J are TRBV20-1 and TRBJ2-2; D might be TRBD1 (5 bases). CDR1 DFQATT and CDR2 SNEGSKA come from the germline V gene (reference sequence). This CDR3 is built from 12 residues. Trimming shortened V by 6 bases and J by 3 bases, and 8 bases separated the two germline ends. The CDR3 reads CSAVQDTGELFF. CDR3 in DNA: TGCAGTGCAGTACAGGACACCGGGGAGCTGTTTTTT.

This clonotype was detected ten times or more. V is TRBV11-2 and J is TRBJ1-6, with D tentatively TRBD1 (6 bases). From germline, CDR1 is SGHAT and CDR2 FQNNGV. V shed 6 bases and J shed 7 bases, with 16 bases lying between them. This CDR3 region has 15 residues. CDR3 residues: CASSQGRGGNSPLHF. CDR3 in DNA: TGTGCCAGCAGTCAGGGGAGAGGGGGAAATTCACCCCTCCACTTT.

At least ten counts were recorded for this clonotype. This chain connects TRBV20-1 to TRBJ2-2; no clear D gene. Germline V gene lookup returns CDR1 DFQATT and CDR2 SNEGSKA (reference sequence). The CDR3 sequence is 11 residues long. Trimming stripped 3 bases from V and 6 bases from J, with 5 bases between. The CDR3 sequence: CSARASGELFF. As DNA, the CDR3 is TGCAGTGCTAGGGCGTCCGGGGAGCTGTTTTTT.

This rearrangement joins TRBV5-6 to TRBJ2-5; D possibly corresponds to TRBD2 (5 bases). The germline CDR1 and CDR2 sequences are SGHDT and YYEEEE. This CDR3 spans 15 amino acids. The V gene lost 1 base and the J gene lost 4 bases, with 14 bases spanning the gap. CDR3 sequence reads: CASSLRLMGLETQYF. The CDR3, as DNA: TGTGCCAGCAGCTTGCGACTAATGGGGTTAGAGACCCAGTACTTC.

This clonotype came up many times. V is TRBV12-3 or TRBV12-4 and J is TRBJ1-1; D possibly corresponds to TRBD1 (5 bases). There are 14 residues in the CDR3. Trimming took 5 bases from V and 4 from J, leaving 14 bases between them. This CDR3 reads CASSPRVFGTEAFF. CDR3 in DNA: TGTGCCAGCAGTCCCAGGGTTTTCGGCACTGAAGCTTTCTTT.

The gene calls are TRBV6-2 or TRBV6-3 and TRBJ2-1, with 7 bases identical to TRBD2. The J call could be wrong; TRBJ2-7 is a better fit for the DNA end. CDR3 length: 16 amino acids. Looked up from germline, CDR1 is MNHEY and CDR2 is SVGEGT. The CDR3 nucleotides are TGTGCCAGCACCTCAGCCCACCGGGGGGACTACAATGAGCAGTACTTC. Amino acids: CASTSAHRGDYNEQYF.

At least ten counts were recorded for this clonotype. The rearrangement links TRBV5-4 to TRBJ1-1; 7 bases line up with TRBD1. The CDR3 is 13 residues long. V lost 4 bases to trimming and J lost 10 bases; unmatched junction nucleotides: 10. Germline V CDR1 and CDR2: SGHNT, YYREEE (reference sequence). The CDR3 region has the DNA TGTGCCAGCAGCCCAACAGGGGAGCGCGCAGCTTTCTTT. Translation gives CASSPTGERAAFF.

In its sample, this clonotype was seen many times. The genes are TRBV20-1 and TRBJ1-5; D not certain. Germline V lookup: CDR1 DFQATT, CDR2 SNEGSKA (reference sequence). Trimming cost V 1 base and J 1 base, with 8 bases left between them. The CDR3 is 14 residues long. CDR3 amino acids: CSARGQLSNQPQHF. The CDR3 coding sequence is TGCAGTGCTAGAGGGCAGCTCAGCAATCAGCCCCAGCATTTT.

This clonotype has ten or more counts. The chain combines TRBV12-5 with TRBJ2-7; 9 positions match TRBD1. The V gene's germline CDR1 is LGHNT and CDR2 FRNRAP. The CDR3 has 16 amino acids. The ends lost 3 bases at V and 3 bases at J; junction bases unmatched: 9. CDR3 protein: CASGFNTPTGGYEQYF. For the CDR3, the DNA is TGTGCTAGTGGTTTCAATACCCCGACAGGGGGCTACGAGCAGTACTTC.

This clonotype was observed many times. This chain connects TRBV6-2 or TRBV6-3 to TRBJ2-3; no clear D. The CDR3 is 15 amino acids. V was pared by 5 bases and J by 6 bases, with 18 bases between. Germline-derived CDR1 and CDR2 are MNHEY and SVGEGT. The CDR3 here is CASSLLRINLDTQYF. CDR3 sequence (DNA): TGTGCCAGCAGTCTCTTGCGGATTAACTTGGATACGCAGTATTTT.

In its sample, this clonotype was seen many times. The chain couples TRBV28 to TRBJ2-3; D unresolved. Trimming shortened V by 7 bases and J by 4 bases, and 18 bases separated the two germline ends. Germline V gene data show CDR1 as MDHEN and CDR2 as SYDVKM. The length of the CDR3 is 15 residues. The DNA for the CDR3 is TGTGCCAGCAAACCGGGTCAATTCTCCTCAGATACGCAGTATTTT. It encodes CASKPGQFSSDTQYF. The complete variable domain, with remaining parts taken from reference TRBV28 and TRBJ2-3, reads DVKVTQSSRYLVKRTGEKVFLECVQDMDHENMFWYRQDPGLGLRLIYFSYDVKMKEKGDIPEGYSVSREKKERFSLILESASTNQTSMYLCASKPGQFSSDTQYFGPGTRLTVL.

Comment on this clonotype: A much larger clone lies one base from this, so it may be a read error. The chain combines TRBV12-3 or TRBV12-4 with TRBJ2-2; 11 nucleotides agree with TRBD2. The CDR3 runs 14 residues. V lost 5 bases, J lost 11 bases, and 7 bases stayed unmatched. CDR3 in DNA: TGTGCCAGCAGTCGACTAGCGGGGACCGCTGAGCTGTTTTTT. Its protein is CASSRLAGTAELFF.

This clonotype was seen only a few times. This chain joins TRBV9 and TRBJ2-7, with D maybe TRBD1 (6 bases). The CDR3 has 14 amino acids. V lost 3 bases to trimming and J lost 2 bases, with 12 bases between them. The germline gives CDR1 SGDLS, CDR2 YYNGEE. CDR3 residues: CASSGRDTAYEQYF. The CDR3 DNA follows: TGTGCCAGCAGCGGCCGGGACACGGCCTACGAGCAGTACTTC.

This clonotype appeared many times. The rearrangement links TRBV20-1 to TRBJ2-7; unclear D gene. In germline, CDR1 is DFQATT, CDR2 SNEGSKA (reference sequence). CDR3 length: 15 amino acids. Trimming shortened V by 0 bases and J by 3 bases, and 15 bases separated the two germline ends. This CDR3 reads CSARDTLGLGYEQYF. The CDR3 DNA sequence: TGCAGTGCTAGAGATACCTTAGGGCTTGGCTACGAGCAGTACTTC.

This clonotype was seen at least ten times. V is TRBV3-1 and J is TRBJ2-1; 13 nucleotides agree with TRBD2. CDR3 size: 19 residues. Germline lookup yields CDR1 LGHDT and CDR2 YNNKEL (reference sequence). V was clipped by 0 bases and J by 4 bases; unmatched bases: 9. The CDR3 sequence is CASSQDFSPTSGRYNEQFF. Written as DNA, the CDR3 is TGTGCCAGCAGCCAAGATTTCTCTCCGACTAGCGGGAGGTACAATGAGCAGTTCTTC.